This T cell receptor beta chain appears in the sequencing data of a study of monozygotic twins with inflammatory bowel disease. Researchers ran eight separate cDNA reactions for each sample. TCRdb reworked the 5' RACE reads into one entry per CDR3 protein, no DNA. This sample carries around 210,000 distinct CDR3 sequences, with roughly 8% going to the ten biggest clones. For this clonotype: The antigen remains undetermined.

The CDR3 sequence is 15 residues long. Germline assignment: CDR1 ENHRY and CDR2 SYGVKD. Study-level results: Repertoire similarity matched across concordant and discordant twins, perhaps owing to limited power. Healthy twins shared more clonotypes with others than IBD patients, most markedly active ones. In patient repertoires, differing immunosuppressive treatments may have added some variability.

Input material: blood. V is TRBV10-3 and J is TRBJ2-1. The sequence was collected from a human donor with ulcerative colitis or Crohn's disease, or a healthy co-twin of an affected twin (not recorded which). The CDR3 region is CTISPSGSSYNEQFF.